These 12 T cell receptor beta chains came from one sample sequenced in a study of shared clonotypes between healthy human individuals. Measured with immunoSEQ multiplex PCR; TCRdb has only the in-frame clones, and not every one. This sample has about 470,000 clones, with around 75% found just once. Sequencing was performed on PBMCs. The receptors shown here come from a middle-aged woman in good health. Some clones in this sample may be carry-over from other donors' samples.

On this clone itself: The sample holds other DNA sequences that translate to the same CDR3. The CDR3 bases are TGTGCCAGCAGGATAGGAGGGGGGACTGAAGCTTTCTTT. It encodes CASRIGGGTEAFF. This chain uses TRBV28 with TRBJ1-1; D may be TRBD1 (6 bases). The ends were cut back, 6 bases at V and 5 bases at J, with 13 bases in the middle. This CDR3 has 13 residues. Germline V gives CDR1 MDHEN, CDR2 SYDVKM.

The CDR3 reads CASSLIGRSPPNNEQFF. The CDR3 nucleotides are TGTGCCAGCAGTTTGATTGGGCGGAGCCCCCCCAACAATGAGCAGTTCTTC. The chain has TRBV28 and TRBJ2-1; D gene unclear. Germline V gives CDR1 MDHEN, CDR2 SYDVKM. There are 17 residues in the CDR3. Trimming stripped 3 bases from V and 5 bases from J, with 20 bases between.

V gene TRBV7-9 combines with J gene TRBJ2-7, with D perhaps matching TRBD1 (6 bases). The CDR3 runs 15 residues. The germline CDR1 and CDR2 sequences are SEHNR and FQNEAQ (reference sequence). V lost 4 bases and J lost 0, with 13 bases in between. For the CDR3, the DNA is TGTGCCAGCAGCTACGAGCCGGGACACTCCTACGAGCAGTACTTC. It encodes CASSYEPGHSYEQYF.

This clone was seen a single time. V is TRBV11-2 and J is TRBJ1-2, with D tentatively TRBD1 (6 bases). V was cut by 5 bases and J by 5 bases, with 12 bases left in between. CDR3 length: 13 amino acids. The germline V gene encodes CDR1 SGHAT and CDR2 FQNNGV. CDR3: CASSHGQLYGYTF. DNA for the CDR3: TGTGCCAGCAGCCACGGACAGTTATATGGCTACACCTTC.

The chain links TRBV4-2 to TRBJ2-3, with TRBD2 as a possible D gene (6 bases). Germline V gene data show CDR1 as LGHNA and CDR2 as YNFKEQ. The V gene lost 0 bases and the J gene lost 4 bases, with 8 bases spanning the gap. The CDR3 is 14 amino acids. CDR3 in amino acids: CASSQERLADTQYF. CDR3 bases: TGTGCCAGCAGCCAAGAGCGACTAGCAGATACGCAGTATTTT.

As concerns this clone: Other nucleotide sequences from this sample produce the same CDR3. CDR3 region: CASSYSRETQYF. DNA of the CDR3: TGTGCCAGCAGTTACTCGAGAGAGACCCAGTACTTC. The chain is built from TRBV6-6 and TRBJ2-5; D unclear. V dropped 0 bases and J dropped 4 bases, with 3 bases sitting between them. Germline V CDR1 and CDR2: MNHNY, SVGAGI (reference sequence). There are 12 residues in the CDR3.

This clone showed up just a few times. The chain joins TRBV15 to TRBJ2-1; tentative D call: TRBD2 (5 bases). The V end was cut by 2 bases, the J end by 10 bases, with 15 bases between. Looked up from germline, CDR1 is LNHNV and CDR2 is YYDKDF (reference sequence). The CDR3 is 14 amino acids. CDR3 nucleotides: TGTGCCACCAGCAGACTCGGACTCACTACAGAGCAGTTCTTC. Residues: CATSRLGLTTEQFF.

The chain joins TRBV7-9 to TRBJ2-7; D uncertain. The CDR3 sequence is 15 residues long. Germline lookup yields CDR1 SEHNR and CDR2 FQNEAQ (reference sequence). Trimming took 4 bases from V and 4 from J, leaving 17 bases between them. In nucleotides, the CDR3 is TGTGCCAGCAGCTCGGATTTAGGTGCGGCGTACGAGCAGTACTTC. It codes for CASSSDLGAAYEQYF.

The chain is built from TRBV7-8 and TRBJ2-7; weak D call: TRBD1 (6 bases). This CDR3 has 15 residues. Germline values: CDR1 SGHVS, CDR2 FQNEAQ. V was clipped by 1 base and J by 3 bases, with 13 bases between them. This chain's CDR3 is CASSLESGAFYEQYF. The CDR3 DNA reads TGTGCCAGCAGCTTAGAGTCAGGGGCATTCTACGAGCAGTACTTC.

This clone showed up just a few times. This chain links TRBV5-1 with TRBJ1-2, with 8 bases identical to TRBD1. Losses at the gene ends were 2 bases for V and 5 bases for J; bases not matched to a gene: 5. The length of the CDR3 is 14 residues. Germline V lookup: CDR1 SGHRS, CDR2 YFSETQ. As DNA, the CDR3 is TGCGCCAGCAGCTTCGGACAGGGAGAGTATGGCTACACCTTC. It is translated as CASSFGQGEYGYTF.

This chain joins TRBV2 and TRBJ1-2, with 9 positions matching TRBD1. Per the germline V gene, CDR1 is SNHLY and CDR2 is FYNNEI. The CDR3 runs to 14 residues. J lost 7 bases, V lost 6 bases, and 9 bases had no gene match. This CDR3 is CASSRDREGSGYTF. The CDR3 DNA is TGTGCCAGCAGCCGGGACAGGGAGGGAAGTGGCTACACCTTC.

This chain uses TRBV5-1 with TRBJ2-7; D may be TRBD1 (5 bases). Trimming removed 0 bases from V and 2 bases from J, with 15 bases in between. The CDR3 consists of 16 residues. Germline V gene lookup returns CDR1 SGHRS and CDR2 YFSETQ. The CDR3 region is CASSLGAQDLAYEQYF. CDR3 coding DNA: TGCGCCAGCAGCTTGGGAGCACAGGATTTGGCCTACGAGCAGTACTTC.